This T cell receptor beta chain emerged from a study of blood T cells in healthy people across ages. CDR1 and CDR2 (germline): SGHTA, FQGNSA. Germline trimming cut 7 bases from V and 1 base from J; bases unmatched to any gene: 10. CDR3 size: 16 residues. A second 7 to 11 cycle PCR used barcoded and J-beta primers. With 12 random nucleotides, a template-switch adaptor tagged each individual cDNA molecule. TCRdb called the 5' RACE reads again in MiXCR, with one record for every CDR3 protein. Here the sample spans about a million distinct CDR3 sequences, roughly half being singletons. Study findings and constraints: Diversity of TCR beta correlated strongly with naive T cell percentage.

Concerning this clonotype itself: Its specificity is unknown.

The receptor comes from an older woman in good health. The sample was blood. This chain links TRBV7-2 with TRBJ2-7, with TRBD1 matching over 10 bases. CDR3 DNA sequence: TGTGCCAGCAAAAGAACTGCGGGACAGGGGTCCTACGAGCAGTACTTC. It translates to CASKRTAGQGSYEQYF.